These 17 T cell receptor beta chains originate from one sample sequenced in a study of blood T cell repertoires in COVID-19. Measured with immunoSEQ multiplex PCR; TCRdb has only the in-frame clones, and not every one. Here the sample spans around 140,000 clones, 77% being singletons. Specimen: peripheral blood. Receptors were obtained from a woman between 50 and 59 years old with active or convalescent COVID-19.

The chain is built from TRBV30 and TRBJ2-2; 7 nucleotides agree with TRBD1. The V gene end was trimmed by 4 bases and the J gene end by 7 bases; junction bases not matched to a gene: 21. The CDR3 is made up of 18 amino acids. CDR1 GTSNPN and CDR2 SVGIG come from the germline V gene (reference sequence). In DNA form, the CDR3 reads TGTGCCTGGAATAAGGGCCACTTGGGGACAGTAATTTACGGGGAGCTGTTTTTT. Translated, it gives CAWNKGHLGTVIYGELFF.

This chain links TRBV6-6 with TRBJ1-1; perhaps TRBD1 as D (6 bases). Between the trimmed V and J ends, which lost 0 bases and 5 bases, there was a span of 13 bases. The CDR3 consists of 15 residues. The germline V gene has CDR1 MNHNY and CDR2 SVGAGI (reference sequence). The CDR3 DNA reads TGTGCCAGCAGTTACTCGACACAGGGTAGAACTGAAGCTTTCTTT. It codes for CASSYSTQGRTEAFF.

The chain uses TRBV6-6 and TRBJ2-7; 7 bases fit TRBD2. V was clipped by 0 bases and J by 4 bases; unmatched bases: 6. Looked up from germline, CDR1 is MNHNY and CDR2 is SVGAGI (reference sequence). The CDR3 sequence is 15 residues long. As DNA, the CDR3 is TGTGCCAGCAGTTACTCGAGGGAGGGCCGTTACGAGCAGTACTTC. Its protein product is CASSYSREGRYEQYF.

The chain has TRBV2 and TRBJ2-7, with unresolved D. Trimming removed 7 bases from V and 1 base from J, with 11 bases in between. Germline-derived CDR1 and CDR2 are SNHLY and FYNNEI. This CDR3 region has 13 residues. The CDR3: CASTTSESYEQYF. CDR3 coding DNA: TGTGCCAGCACTACCAGCGAATCCTACGAGCAGTACTTC.

This chain uses TRBV6-5 with TRBJ1-6; tentative D call: TRBD1 (5 bases). Germline assignment: CDR1 MNHEY and CDR2 SVGAGI. The CDR3 consists of 15 residues. The V and J ends lost 5 bases and 9 bases respectively, with 17 bases between them. CDR3 in amino acids: CASSLRTRVGSPLHF. The CDR3 bases are TGTGCCAGCAGTCTACGGACAAGGGTGGGTTCACCCCTCCACTTT.

The chain has TRBV29-1 and TRBJ1-3; a possible D gene is TRBD1 (5 bases). The germline gives CDR1 SQVTM, CDR2 ANQGSEA. Between the trimmed V and J ends, which lost 3 bases and 0 bases, there was a span of 15 bases. CDR3 length: 16 amino acids. The CDR3 nucleotides are TGCAGCGTTGAGGGATACAGGAGTGACTCTGGAAACACCATATATTTT. It specifies CSVEGYRSDSGNTIYF.

V usage is TRBV30 and J usage is TRBJ2-7; a weak D match, TRBD2 (6 bases). Deletions cut 2 bases from V and 0 bases from J, with 11 bases between. This CDR3 spans 14 amino acids. Germline CDR1 GTSNPN, CDR2 SVGIG (reference sequence). The CDR3 DNA follows: TGTGCCTGGAGTCGGGGCGGGACCTCCTACGAGCAGTACTTC. Translation gives CAWSRGGTSYEQYF.

V gene TRBV28 combines with J gene TRBJ1-1, with a weak D call TRBD1 (5 bases). The CDR3 runs 17 residues. The germline V gene has CDR1 MDHEN and CDR2 SYDVKM. With 5 bases removed from V and 4 bases from J, the gap between germline ends came to 23 bases. DNA of the CDR3: TGTGCCAGCAGTGGAGCTTATGGACAACCGGGAGGCACTGAAGCTTTCTTT. This codes for CASSGAYGQPGGTEAFF.

V gene TRBV6-4 combines with J gene TRBJ1-3; D uncertain. There are 15 residues in the CDR3. Trimming took 0 bases from V and 0 from J, leaving 6 bases between them. CDR1 and CDR2 (germline): MRHNA, SNTAGT. The chain's CDR3 is CASSDSGDSGNTIYF. The CDR3 region has the DNA TGTGCCAGCAGTGACTCGGGAGACTCTGGAAACACCATATATTTT.

This chain links TRBV19 with TRBJ1-5, with D tentatively TRBD1 (6 bases). Germline CDR1 LNHDA, CDR2 SQIVND (reference sequence). The CDR3 is 14 residues long. Trimming removed 9 bases at V and 4 bases at J, with 16 bases between. DNA for the CDR3: TGTGCCAGCGCTTGGACAGTCGGAAATCAGCCCCAGCATTTT. It yields the protein CASAWTVGNQPQHF.

The chain links TRBV30 to TRBJ1-4; weak D call: TRBD1 (5 bases). Per germline, CDR1 GTSNPN and CDR2 SVGIG (reference sequence). The CDR3 has 15 amino acids. The V end lost 0 bases, the J end lost 8 bases, and 16 bases lay between the germline ends. The CDR3 region has the DNA TGTGCCTGGAGTGTCCAACCCAGGGAAGAGGAAAAACTGTTTTTT. Residues: CAWSVQPREEEKLFF.

The rearrangement links TRBV5-4 to TRBJ1-2, with TRBD1 matching over 8 bases. The junction had 11 bases not matched to a gene; V was cut back by 2 bases and J by 8 bases. CDR3 length: 15 residues. The germline V gene encodes CDR1 SGHNT and CDR2 YYREEE (reference sequence). The CDR3 region is CASSFPLLTGEGYTF. The CDR3 coding sequence is TGTGCCAGCAGCTTCCCCCTACTGACAGGGGAGGGCTACACCTTC.

This clone occurred a few times. The V gene is TRBV30, the J gene TRBJ1-2, with D perhaps TRBD1 (5 bases). Germline V gives CDR1 GTSNPN, CDR2 SVGIG (reference sequence). V lost 0 bases to trimming and J lost 6 bases, with 8 bases between them. There are 12 residues in the CDR3. The CDR3 region has the DNA TGTGCCTGGAGTGTGGCCAGGGATGGCTACACCTTC. This codes for CAWSVARDGYTF.

The rearrangement uses TRBV28 and TRBJ1-4; tentatively, D is TRBD1 (5 bases). Per the germline V gene, CDR1 is MDHEN and CDR2 is SYDVKM. There are 15 residues in the CDR3. The V end was cut by 4 bases, the J end by 1 base, with 10 bases between. CDR3 sequence (DNA): TGTGCCAGCAGTTCCCAGACAGTAACTAATGAAAAACTGTTTTTT. Translated: CASSSQTVTNEKLFF.

The CDR3 DNA reads as TGTGCCAGCAGTTTGCGACAGGGGGAAGCTTTCTTT. It yields the protein CASSLRQGEAFF. V gene TRBV6-2 or TRBV6-3 combines with J gene TRBJ1-1; TRBD1 matches at 8 bases. V shed 4 bases and J 8 bases; nucleotides not matched to a gene: 3. CDR1 is MNHEY and CDR2 is SVGEGT in the germline V gene. The CDR3 sequence is 12 residues long.

This chain connects TRBV30 to TRBJ1-5; 7 positions agree with TRBD1. The J segment lost 0 bases and the V segment lost 3 bases, leaving 11 bases of the junction unmatched. Germline values: CDR1 GTSNPN, CDR2 SVGIG (reference sequence). This CDR3 is 17 amino acids long. The CDR3 reads CAWSLGQLAFSNQPQHF. The CDR3 DNA follows: TGTGCCTGGAGCCTGGGACAGCTAGCGTTTAGCAATCAGCCCCAGCATTTT.

The chain uses TRBV7-9 and TRBJ1-5; the D gene is possibly TRBD1 (6 bases). The ends were cut back, 1 base at V and 7 bases at J, with 11 bases in the middle. CDR1 SEHNR and CDR2 FQNEAQ come from the germline V gene (reference sequence). The CDR3 runs to 14 residues. The CDR3 DNA sequence: TGTGCCAGCAGCTTAGTGGGGGCAGGGCAGCCCCAGCATTTT. Translated: CASSLVGAGQPQHF.